The 14 T cell receptor beta chains presented below share a single source sample, sequenced in a study of response to subunit inactivated influenza vaccine. In TCRdb, the RT-PCR reads were re-called with MiXCR into one record per CDR3 protein. This table has around 520,000 distinct CDR3 sequences, 12% appearing once. The specimen was PBMCs from blood, collected on the day of vaccination. These receptor sequences come from a man between 50 and 59 years old who received an inactivated influenza vaccine.

The chain combines TRBV6-1 with TRBJ2-7, with TRBD1 matching 7 bases. Germline lookup yields CDR1 MNHNS and CDR2 SASEGT. V shed 6 bases, J shed 2 bases, and the junction held 13 bases outside the gene matches. The CDR3 spans 16 residues. The CDR3 nucleotides are TGTGCCAGCAGAGCCAGTAGAGGGGGCGCCGCCTACGAGCAGTACTTC. Translating it yields CASRASRGGAAYEQYF.

This clonotype was seen only a few times. The chain has TRBV7-9 and TRBJ2-3; 9 bases are a match to TRBD2. The length of the CDR3 is 14 residues. The V and J ends lost 1 base and 9 bases, in that order; junction bases with no gene match: 5. CDR1 and CDR2 (germline): SEHNR, FQNEAQ (reference sequence). CDR3 bases: TGTGCCAGCAGCTTAGGGGGTCTAGCGGGGACGCAGTATTTT. Translated: CASSLGGLAGTQYF.

The V call is TRBV7-2, the J call TRBJ2-3; possibly TRBD2 for D (6 bases). This CDR3 is 15 amino acids long. The germline V gene has CDR1 SGHTA and CDR2 FQGNSA. Trimming pared 8 bases from V and 4 bases from J, leaving 19 bases between. CDR3 nucleotides: TGTGCCAGCCGAGACCGGGGGTGGGGATCAGATACGCAGTATTTT. Its protein is CASRDRGWGSDTQYF.

This clonotype showed up many times. This sequence joins TRBV11-2 and TRBJ2-1, with a possible D match to TRBD1 (6 bases). Trimming left V 3 bases short and J 6 bases short, with 9 bases between. Germline lookup yields CDR1 SGHAT and CDR2 FQNNGV. This CDR3 has 13 amino acids. CDR3 sequence (DNA): TGTGCCAGCAGCTTCGGACAGATCAATGAGCAGTTCTTC. This sequence encodes CASSFGQINEQFF.

Many counts were recorded for this clonotype. The J gene is TRBJ1-6, the V gene TRBV5-1; D is ambiguous. The V end was cut by 0 bases, the J end by 9 bases, with 7 bases between. The length of the CDR3 is 13 residues. The V gene's germline CDR1 is SGHRS and CDR2 YFSETQ. DNA for the CDR3: TGCGCCAGCAGCTTGGAGATGGTTTCACCCCTCCACTTT. Protein sequence: CASSLEMVSPLHF.

This clonotype was recorded a few times. This sequence joins TRBV21-1 and TRBJ2-7; TRBD2 is the table's D call and was not checked against the DNA. TRBV21-1 is classified as a pseudogene. This CDR3 contains 17 residues. CDR3 in amino acids: CASSARLGLASSYEQYF. CDR3 DNA sequence: TGTGCCAGCAGCGCGCGGTTAGGACTAGCTAGCTCCTACGAGCAGTACTTC.

CDR3 bases: TGTGCCAGCCAGCGGAGCTCCTACGAGCAGTACTTC. This translates into CASQRSSYEQYF. The chain is built from TRBV28 and TRBJ2-7, with TRBD2 as a possible D gene (5 bases). The germline CDR1 and CDR2 sequences are MDHEN and SYDVKM. The ends were cut back, 8 bases at V and 0 bases at J, with 8 bases in the middle. The CDR3 has 12 amino acids. The full variable domain, its missing parts supplied by reference TRBV28 and TRBJ2-7, is DVKVTQSSRYLVKRTGEKVFLECVQDMDHENMFWYRQDPGLGLRLIYFSYDVKMKEKGDIPEGYSVSREKKERFSLILESASTNQTSMYLCASQRSSYEQYFGPGTRLTVT.

Judged by abundance, this clonotype is medium-sized. The genes are TRBV12-3 or TRBV12-4 and TRBJ2-2, with a possible D match to TRBD2 (6 bases). V was pared by 8 bases and J by 6 bases, with 19 bases between. The CDR3 is made up of 15 amino acids. The CDR3 loop is CASSWGESAAGELFF. In nucleotides, the CDR3 is TGTGCCAGCTCATGGGGGGAATCGGCGGCCGGGGAGCTGTTTTTT.

The gene calls are TRBV6-1 and TRBJ2-2, with 10 bases aligning to TRBD1. Unmatched junction bases numbered 11, after V lost 10 bases and J lost 0 bases. The CDR3 has 17 residues. Germline V gene sequence: CDR1 MNHNS, CDR2 SASEGT. CDR3 in amino acids: CATTKGQGPANTGELFF. In DNA form, the CDR3 reads TGTGCCACAACAAAGGGACAGGGGCCGGCGAACACCGGGGAGCTGTTTTTT.

In this sample, this clonotype turned up many times. The chain carries TRBV5-1 and TRBJ2-1; 10 nucleotides line up with TRBD1. Germline loops: CDR1 SGHRS, CDR2 YFSETQ. The V and J ends lost 2 bases and 5 bases, in that order; junction bases with no gene match: 7. The CDR3 consists of 16 residues. The CDR3 here is CASSFAGTGAHNEQFF. The CDR3, as DNA: TGCGCCAGCAGCTTCGCAGGGACAGGGGCCCACAATGAGCAGTTCTTC. The whole variable domain, filled in from reference TRBV5-1 and TRBJ2-1, reads KAGVTQTPRYLIKTRGQQVTLSCSPISGHRSVSWYQQTPGQGLQFLFEYFSETQRNKGNFPGRFSGRQFSNSRSEMNVSTLELGDSALYLCASSFAGTGAHNEQFFGPGTRLTVL.

This clonotype was counted many times. J is TRBJ2-1 and V is TRBV7-2; D gene uncertain. The germline CDR1 and CDR2 sequences are SGHTA and FQGNSA. Trimming took 1 base from V and 7 from J, leaving 8 bases between them. CDR3 size: 13 residues. CDR3 amino acids: CASSLGPENEQFF. The CDR3 DNA reads as TGTGCCAGCAGCTTAGGTCCCGAAAATGAGCAGTTCTTC.

There are a few counts of this clonotype. V usage is TRBV28 and J usage is TRBJ2-6, with a weak D call TRBD1 (5 bases). V lost 6 bases and J 1 base, leaving 13 bases between the germline ends. This CDR3 is built from 16 residues. Germline V lookup: CDR1 MDHEN, CDR2 SYDVKM. The CDR3 sequence: CASRPFQGSGANVLTF. The CDR3 DNA follows: TGTGCCAGCAGACCTTTCCAGGGATCTGGGGCCAACGTCCTGACTTTC.

The rearrangement joins TRBV20-1 to TRBJ1-6; the D gene is possibly TRBD1 (6 bases). The V end lost 1 base, the J end lost 1 base, and 14 bases lay between the germline ends. The CDR3 has 17 amino acids. Germline V CDR1 and CDR2: DFQATT, SNEGSKA (reference sequence). The CDR3 DNA is TGCAGTGCTAGAGTACAGGGTTACCAGTCCTATAATTCACCCCTCCACTTT. This gives the protein CSARVQGYQSYNSPLHF.

The J gene is TRBJ1-1, the V gene TRBV29-1; weak D call: TRBD1 (6 bases). Germline CDR1 and CDR2: SQVTM and ANQGSEA. V lost 2 bases and J lost 3, with 16 bases in between. The CDR3 totals 15 residues. CDR3 in DNA: TGCAGCGTTGAAACTCATGCAGGGGCCGACACTGAAGCTTTCTTT. The encoded protein is CSVETHAGADTEAFF.